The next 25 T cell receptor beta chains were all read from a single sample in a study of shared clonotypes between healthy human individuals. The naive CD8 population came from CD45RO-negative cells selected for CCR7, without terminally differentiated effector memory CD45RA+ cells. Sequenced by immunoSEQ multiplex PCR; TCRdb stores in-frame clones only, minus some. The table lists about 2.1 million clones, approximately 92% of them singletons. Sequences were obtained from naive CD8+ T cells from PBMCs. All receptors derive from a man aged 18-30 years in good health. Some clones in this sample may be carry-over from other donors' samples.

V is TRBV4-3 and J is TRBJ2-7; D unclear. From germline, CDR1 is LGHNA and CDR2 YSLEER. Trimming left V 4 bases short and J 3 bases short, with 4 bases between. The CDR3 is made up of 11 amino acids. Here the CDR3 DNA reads TGCGCCAGCAGCCCACTCTACGAGCAGTACTTC. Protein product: CASSPLYEQYF.

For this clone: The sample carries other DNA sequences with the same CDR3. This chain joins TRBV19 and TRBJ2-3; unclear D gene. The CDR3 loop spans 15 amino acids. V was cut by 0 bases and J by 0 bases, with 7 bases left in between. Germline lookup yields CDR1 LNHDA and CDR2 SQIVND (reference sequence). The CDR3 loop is CASSIDRDSTDTQYF. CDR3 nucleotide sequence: TGTGCCAGTAGTATAGATCGAGATAGCACAGATACGCAGTATTTT.

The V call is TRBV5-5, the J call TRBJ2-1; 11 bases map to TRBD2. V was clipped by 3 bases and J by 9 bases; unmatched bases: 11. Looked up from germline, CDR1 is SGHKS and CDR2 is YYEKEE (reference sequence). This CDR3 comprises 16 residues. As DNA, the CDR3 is TGTGCCAGCAGCTCCAGTAGCGGGAGGGCCCAGCTTGAGCAGTTCTTC. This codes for CASSSSSGRAQLEQFF.

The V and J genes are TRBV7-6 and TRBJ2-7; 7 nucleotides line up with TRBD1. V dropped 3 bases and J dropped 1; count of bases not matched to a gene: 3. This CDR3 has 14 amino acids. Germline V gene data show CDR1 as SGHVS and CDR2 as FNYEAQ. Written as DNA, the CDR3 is TGTGCCAGCAGCTTCCGGGACAGTTCCTACGAGCAGTACTTC. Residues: CASSFRDSSYEQYF. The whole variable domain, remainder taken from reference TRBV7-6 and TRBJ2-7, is GAGVSQSPRYKVTKRGQDVALRCDPISGHVSLYWYRQALGQGPEFLTYFNYEAQQDKSGLPNDRFSAERPEGSISTLTIQRTEQRDSAMYRCASSFRDSSYEQYFGPGTRLTVT.

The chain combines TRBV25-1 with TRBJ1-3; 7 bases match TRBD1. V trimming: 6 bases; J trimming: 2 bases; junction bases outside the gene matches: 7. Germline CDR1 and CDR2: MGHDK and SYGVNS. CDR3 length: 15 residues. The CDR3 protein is CASRETGRPGNTIYF. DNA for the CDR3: TGTGCCAGCAGAGAGACAGGGAGGCCTGGAAACACCATATATTTT.

CDR3 nucleotides: TGTGCCAGCAGCTCCCTCACAGTGAACCAAGAGACCCAGTACTTC. This codes for CASSSLTVNQETQYF. The V and J genes are TRBV5-5 and TRBJ2-5; D not certain. V was shortened by 3 bases and J by 0 bases, with 12 bases between the two germline ends. Per the germline V gene, CDR1 is SGHKS and CDR2 is YYEKEE (reference sequence). This CDR3 comprises 15 residues.

In DNA form, the CDR3 reads TGTGCCAGCAGTGAAGCTTGGGGGACCTACAATGAGCAGTTCTTC. Its protein is CASSEAWGTYNEQFF. The rearrangement links TRBV6-1 to TRBJ2-1, with D possibly called TRBD1 or TRBD2 (5 bases each). Per germline, CDR1 MNHNS and CDR2 SASEGT. V was shortened by 0 bases and J by 2 bases, with 8 bases between the two germline ends. The CDR3 is 15 residues long.

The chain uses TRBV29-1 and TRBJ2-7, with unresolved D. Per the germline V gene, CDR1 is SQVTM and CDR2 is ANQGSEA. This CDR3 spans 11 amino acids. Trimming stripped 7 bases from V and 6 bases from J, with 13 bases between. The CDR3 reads CSAHGLSEQYF. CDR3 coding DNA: TGCAGCGCCCACGGCCTCTCCGAGCAGTACTTC.

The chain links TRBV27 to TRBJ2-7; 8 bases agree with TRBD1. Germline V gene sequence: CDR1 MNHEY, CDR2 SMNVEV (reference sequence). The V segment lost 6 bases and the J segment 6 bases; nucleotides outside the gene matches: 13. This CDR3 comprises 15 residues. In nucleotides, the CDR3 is TGTGCCAGCAGACCCTCTTCCGGGACAGGCGGCGAGCAGTACTTC. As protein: CASRPSSGTGGEQYF.

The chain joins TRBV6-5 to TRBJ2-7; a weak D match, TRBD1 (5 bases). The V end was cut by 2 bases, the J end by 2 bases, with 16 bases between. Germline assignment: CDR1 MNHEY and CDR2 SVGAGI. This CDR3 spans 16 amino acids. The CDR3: CASSYLFLTATYEQYF. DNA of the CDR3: TGTGCCAGCAGTTACCTGTTTTTGACAGCGACCTACGAGCAGTACTTC.

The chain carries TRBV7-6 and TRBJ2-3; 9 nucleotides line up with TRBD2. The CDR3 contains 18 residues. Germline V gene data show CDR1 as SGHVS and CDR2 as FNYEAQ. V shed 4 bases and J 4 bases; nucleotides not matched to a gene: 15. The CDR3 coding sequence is TGTGCCAGCAGCTGGGCGATGAATAGCGGGAGCAGATCAGATACGCAGTATTTT. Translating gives CASSWAMNSGSRSDTQYF. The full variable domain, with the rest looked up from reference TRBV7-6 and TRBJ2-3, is GAGVSQSPRYKVTKRGQDVALRCDPISGHVSLYWYRQALGQGPEFLTYFNYEAQQDKSGLPNDRFSAERPEGSISTLTIQRTEQRDSAMYRCASSWAMNSGSRSDTQYFGPGTRLTVL.

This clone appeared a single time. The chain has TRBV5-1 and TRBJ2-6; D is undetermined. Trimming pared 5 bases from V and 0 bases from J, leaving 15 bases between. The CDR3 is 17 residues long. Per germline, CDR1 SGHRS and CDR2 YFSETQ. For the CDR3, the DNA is TGCGCCAGCAGTGAAACGGATTACAACTCTGGGGCCAACGTCCTGACTTTC. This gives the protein CASSETDYNSGANVLTF.

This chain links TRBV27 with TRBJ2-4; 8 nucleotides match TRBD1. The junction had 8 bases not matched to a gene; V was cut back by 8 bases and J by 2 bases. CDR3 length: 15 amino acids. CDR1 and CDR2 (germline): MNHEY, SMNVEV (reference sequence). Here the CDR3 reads CASPAGGATKNIQYF. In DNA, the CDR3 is TGTGCCAGCCCCGCAGGGGGCGCGACCAAAAACATTCAGTACTTC.

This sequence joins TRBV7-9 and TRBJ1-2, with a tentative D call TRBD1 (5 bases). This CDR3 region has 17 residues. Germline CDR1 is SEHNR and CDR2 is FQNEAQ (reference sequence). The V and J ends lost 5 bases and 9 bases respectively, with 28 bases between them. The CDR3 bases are TGTGCCAGCAGCGTACCGCCTTCGGGACCGACCTATGCTAGCTACACCTTC. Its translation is CASSVPPSGPTYASYTF.

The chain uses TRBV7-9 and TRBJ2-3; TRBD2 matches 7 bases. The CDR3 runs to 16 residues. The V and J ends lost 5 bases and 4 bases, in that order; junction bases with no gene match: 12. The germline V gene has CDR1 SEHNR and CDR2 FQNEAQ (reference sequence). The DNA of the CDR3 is TGTGCCAGCAGCCTCCAGCGGTCGGGAGGATCAGATACGCAGTATTTT. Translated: CASSLQRSGGSDTQYF.

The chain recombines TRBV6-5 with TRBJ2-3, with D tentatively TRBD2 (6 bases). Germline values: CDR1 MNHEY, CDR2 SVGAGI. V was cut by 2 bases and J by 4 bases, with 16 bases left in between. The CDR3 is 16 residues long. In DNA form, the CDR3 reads TGTGCCAGCAGTTACAACGGGGGAGGACTGGCAGATACGCAGTATTTT. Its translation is CASSYNGGGLADTQYF.

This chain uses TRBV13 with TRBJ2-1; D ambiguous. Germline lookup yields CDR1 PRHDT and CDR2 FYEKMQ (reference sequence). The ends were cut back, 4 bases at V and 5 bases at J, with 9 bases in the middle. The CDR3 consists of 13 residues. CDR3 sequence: CASSSVSNNEQFF. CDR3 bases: TGTGCCAGCAGCTCAGTCAGTAACAATGAGCAGTTCTTC.

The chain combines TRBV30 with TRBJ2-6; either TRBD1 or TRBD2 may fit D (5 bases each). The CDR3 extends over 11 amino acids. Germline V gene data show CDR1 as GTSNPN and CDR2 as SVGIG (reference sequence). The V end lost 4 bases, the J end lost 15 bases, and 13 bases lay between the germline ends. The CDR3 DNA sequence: TGTGCCTGGACGTTAGCCGGGGCCCTGACTTTC. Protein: CAWTLAGALTF.

The CDR3 loop is CASSLGPGNTIYF. The CDR3 coding sequence is TGCGCCAGCAGTTTGGGGCCTGGAAACACCATATATTTT. The gene calls are TRBV10-2 and TRBJ1-3; possibly TRBD1 for D (5 bases). Germline V CDR1 and CDR2: WSHSY, SAAADI. This CDR3 comprises 13 residues. V lost 5 bases, J lost 2 bases, and 7 bases lay in between.

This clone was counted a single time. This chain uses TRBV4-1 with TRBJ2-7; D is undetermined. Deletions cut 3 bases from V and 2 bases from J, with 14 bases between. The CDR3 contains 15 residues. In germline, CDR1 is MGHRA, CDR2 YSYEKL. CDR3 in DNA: TGCGCCAGCAGCCACAAAGAAAGTGCTACCTACGAGCAGTACTTC. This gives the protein CASSHKESATYEQYF.

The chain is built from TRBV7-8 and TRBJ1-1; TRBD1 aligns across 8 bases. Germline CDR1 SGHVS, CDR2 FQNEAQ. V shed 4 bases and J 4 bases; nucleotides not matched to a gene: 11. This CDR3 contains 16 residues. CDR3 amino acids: CASSSRNRGSGTEAFF. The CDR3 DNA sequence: TGTGCCAGCAGCTCGAGGAACAGGGGGTCGGGCACTGAAGCTTTCTTT.

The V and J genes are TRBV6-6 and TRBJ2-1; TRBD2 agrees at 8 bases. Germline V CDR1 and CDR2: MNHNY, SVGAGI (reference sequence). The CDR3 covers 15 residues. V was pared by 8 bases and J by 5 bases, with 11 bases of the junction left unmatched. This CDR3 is CASVRAGEAHNEQFF. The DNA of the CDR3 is TGTGCCAGCGTCAGAGCGGGAGAGGCACACAATGAGCAGTTCTTC.

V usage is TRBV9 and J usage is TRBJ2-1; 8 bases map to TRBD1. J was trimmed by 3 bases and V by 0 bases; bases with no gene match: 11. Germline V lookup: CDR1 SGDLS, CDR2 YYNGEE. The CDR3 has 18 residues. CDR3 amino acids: CASSVGTGSYGIYNEQFF. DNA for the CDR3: TGTGCCAGCAGCGTAGGGACAGGGTCGTACGGAATCTACAATGAGCAGTTCTTC.

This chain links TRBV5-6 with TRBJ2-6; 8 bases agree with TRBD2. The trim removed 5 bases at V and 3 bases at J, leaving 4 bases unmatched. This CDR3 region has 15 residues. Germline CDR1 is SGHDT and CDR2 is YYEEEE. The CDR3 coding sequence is TGTGCCAGCAGTACAGCGGGAGTTGGGGCCAACGTCCTGACTTTC. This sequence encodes CASSTAGVGANVLTF.

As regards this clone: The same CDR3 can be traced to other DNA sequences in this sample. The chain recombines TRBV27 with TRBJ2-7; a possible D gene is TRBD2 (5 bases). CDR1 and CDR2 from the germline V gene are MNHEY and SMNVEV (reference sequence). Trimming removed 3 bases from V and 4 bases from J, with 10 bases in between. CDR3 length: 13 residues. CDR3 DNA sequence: TGTGCCAGCAGTTTTTCTACTAGTTACGAGCAGTACTTC. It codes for CASSFSTSYEQYF.